In this sample, the clone carrying this T cell receptor beta chain turned up many times. From germline, CDR1 is DFQATT and CDR2 SNEGSKA (reference sequence). V gave up 0 bases and J gave up 8 bases; unmatched junction bases: 11. CDR3 size: 16 residues. Each CDR3 protein gets one entry after TCRdb re-called the RACE reads with MiXCR. The table shows 50,000 or so distinct CDR3 sequences, with 9.5% to 12% occurring only once. This sample's time point: patch test 1, 2 weeks after DPC sensitization. The sample's treatment: therapeutic diphenylcyclopropenone sensitization with weekly scalp DPC. Someone pulled total RNA out of unfractionated whole blood. Donation of samples came from alopecia patients who were 18 to 70 years old and suitable for DPC. The data are from a study of human T cells and chemical hapten exposure.

The TCR was taken from a middle-aged woman with alopecia areata. Some clones in this sample may be carry-over from other donors' samples. The gene calls are TRBV20-1 and TRBJ2-1; 9 bases are a match to TRBD2. The material was whole blood, obtained in connection with sensitization to the hapten diphenylcyclopropenone (DPC). The CDR3 loop reads CSARELLAGTTYEQFF. For the CDR3, the DNA is TGCAGTGCTAGAGAGTTGCTAGCGGGAACTACATATGAGCAGTTCTTC.